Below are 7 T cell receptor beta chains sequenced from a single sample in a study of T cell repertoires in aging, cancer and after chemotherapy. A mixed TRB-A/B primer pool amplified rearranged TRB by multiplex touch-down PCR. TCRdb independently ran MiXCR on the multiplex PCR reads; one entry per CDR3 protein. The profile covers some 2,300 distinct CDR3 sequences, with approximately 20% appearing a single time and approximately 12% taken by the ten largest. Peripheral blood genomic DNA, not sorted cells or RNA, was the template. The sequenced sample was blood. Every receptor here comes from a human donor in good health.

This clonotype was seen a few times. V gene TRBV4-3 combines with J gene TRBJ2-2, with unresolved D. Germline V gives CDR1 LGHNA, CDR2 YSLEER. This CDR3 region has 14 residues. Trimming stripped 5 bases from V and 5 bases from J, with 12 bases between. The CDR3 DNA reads TGCGCCAGCAGCTCCCAGTGGGGTACCGGGGAGCTGTTTTTT. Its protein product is CASSSQWGTGELFF.

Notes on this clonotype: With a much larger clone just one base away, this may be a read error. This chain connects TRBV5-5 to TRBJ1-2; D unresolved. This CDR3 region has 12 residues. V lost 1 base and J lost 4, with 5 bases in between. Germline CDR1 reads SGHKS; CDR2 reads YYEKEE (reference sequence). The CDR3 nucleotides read TGTGCCAGCAGCTTGAGAAGCTATGGCTACACCTTC. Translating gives CASSLRSYGYTF.

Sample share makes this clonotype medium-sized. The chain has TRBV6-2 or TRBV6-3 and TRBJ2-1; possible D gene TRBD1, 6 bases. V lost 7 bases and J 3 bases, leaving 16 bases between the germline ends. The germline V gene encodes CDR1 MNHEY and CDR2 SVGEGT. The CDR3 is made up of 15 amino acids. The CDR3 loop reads CASTPFEGVYNEQFF. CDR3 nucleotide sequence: TGTGCCAGCACCCCCTTCGAGGGGGTCTACAATGAGCAGTTCTTC.

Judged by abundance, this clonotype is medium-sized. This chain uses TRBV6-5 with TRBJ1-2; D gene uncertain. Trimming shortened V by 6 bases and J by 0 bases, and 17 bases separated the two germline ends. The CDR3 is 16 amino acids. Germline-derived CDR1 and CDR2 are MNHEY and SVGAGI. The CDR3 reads CASRRRKEGTNYGYTF. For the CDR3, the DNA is TGTGCCAGCAGGAGGAGGAAGGAGGGCACTAACTATGGCTACACCTTC.

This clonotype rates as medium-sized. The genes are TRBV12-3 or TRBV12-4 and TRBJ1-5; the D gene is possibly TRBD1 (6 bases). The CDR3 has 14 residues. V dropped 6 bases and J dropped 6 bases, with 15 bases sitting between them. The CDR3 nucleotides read TGTGCCAGCAGCGGACAGCCCGAGGGTCAGCCCCAGCATTTT. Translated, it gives CASSGQPEGQPQHF.

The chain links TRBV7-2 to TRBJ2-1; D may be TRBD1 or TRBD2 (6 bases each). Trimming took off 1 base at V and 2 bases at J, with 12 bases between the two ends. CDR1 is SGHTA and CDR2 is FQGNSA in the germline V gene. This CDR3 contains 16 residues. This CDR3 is CASSLDSGAPYNEQFF. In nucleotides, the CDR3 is TGTGCCAGCAGCTTAGATTCGGGGGCCCCCTACAATGAGCAGTTCTTC.

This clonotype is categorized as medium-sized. The CDR3 DNA sequence: TGTGCCAGCAGTTGGCGCCTAACGGGGAGCTCCTACGAGCAGTACTTC. Protein product: CASSWRLTGSSYEQYF. This chain uses TRBV27 with TRBJ2-7; TRBD2 is a possible D gene (5 bases). Germline CDR1 reads MNHEY; CDR2 reads SMNVEV (reference sequence). The CDR3 extends over 16 amino acids. Trimming stripped 4 bases from V and 0 bases from J, with 16 bases between.